This paragraph reports one T cell receptor beta chain. Its antigen is unidentified. These data originate in a study of cytomegalovirus exposure and HLA in healthy donors. Overall study findings and caveats: Cytomegalovirus-associated status was assigned to approximately 160 TCR beta chains. The classifier reportedly diagnosed cytomegalovirus status with high specificity and sensitivity. Most TCR sequences proved rare, with some public TCRs found in many donors.

Sequencing used immunoSEQ multiplex PCR; TCRdb keeps in-frame clones, though not all of them. The table lists tens of thousands of clones, 95% to 98% of them singletons, with around 1.6% in the top ten. V shed 2 bases, J shed 3 bases, and the junction held 7 bases outside the gene matches. The CDR3 is 16 residues long. Germline loops: CDR1 SGHDN, CDR2 FVKESK. The receptor's source is a woman aged 18-29 years in good health and CMV-seropositive. Sequenced: PBMCs. The V and J genes are TRBV14 and TRBJ2-3; 8 nucleotides align to TRBD1. CDR3 coding DNA: TGTGCCAGCAGCCAATTCCGGGACAGGCGGACAGATACGCAGTATTTT. Protein: CASSQFRDRRTDTQYF.